These 5 T cell receptor beta chains originate from one sample sequenced in a study of identical twins. A single record per CDR3 protein comes from TCRdb applying MiXCR to the 5' RACE reads. The table shows roughly 540,000 distinct CDR3 sequences, with 22% occurring only once. The sample also formed part of further work on T cells expressing NK-cell markers.

The sequencing input was CD4+ T cells sorted from blood. Receptors originate from a young woman in good health.

The chain uses TRBV14 and TRBJ1-1; D call uncertain. Germline V lookup: CDR1 SGHDN, CDR2 FVKESK. This CDR3 comprises 14 residues. Trimming left V 1 base short and J 2 bases short, with 8 bases between. CDR3 region: CASSQGTLNTEAFF. Here the CDR3 DNA reads TGTGCCAGCAGCCAAGGCACCTTAAACACTGAAGCTTTCTTT.

The chain recombines TRBV28 with TRBJ1-6; D possibly corresponds to TRBD1 (6 bases). CDR1 is MDHEN, CDR2 SYDVKM, per germline. The CDR3 is 12 amino acids. V lost 9 bases to trimming and J lost 11 bases, with 14 bases between them. The CDR3, as DNA: TGTGCCAGTGGGGACAATGGGACACCCCTCCACTTT. It is translated as CASGDNGTPLHF.

This clonotype was picked up many times. The rearrangement joins TRBV25-1 to TRBJ2-5; D may match TRBD1 or TRBD2 (5 bases each). With 2 bases removed from V and 1 base from J, the gap between germline ends came to 8 bases. CDR3 length equals 14 residues. Per the germline V gene, CDR1 is MGHDK and CDR2 is SYGVNS. The CDR3, as DNA: TGTGCCAGCAGTGAAAGGGACGGCCAAGAGACCCAGTACTTC. It yields the protein CASSERDGQETQYF.

J is TRBJ2-7 and V is TRBV30; TRBD2 matches 12 bases. The germline V gene encodes CDR1 GTSNPN and CDR2 SVGIG (reference sequence). Germline trimming cut 0 bases from V and 9 bases from J; bases unmatched to any gene: 9. The CDR3 length is 15 residues. As DNA, the CDR3 is TGTGCCTGGAGTGTCAGGACTAGCGGGGCGGAGGGGCAGTACTTC. It translates to CAWSVRTSGAEGQYF.

The rearrangement links TRBV2 to TRBJ2-4, with a weak D call TRBD2 (6 bases). This CDR3 is built from 14 residues. V gave up 3 bases and J gave up 8 bases, with 14 bases separating them. Germline lookup yields CDR1 SNHLY and CDR2 FYNNEI. CDR3 residues: CASSDGGTVYIQYF. DNA for the CDR3: TGTGCCAGCAGTGACGGCGGGACGGTGTACATTCAGTACTTC.